The 2 T cell receptor beta chains below were found in one sample sequenced in a study of T cell responses to AZD1222 COVID-19 vaccine. Produced via immunoSEQ multiplex PCR; TCRdb's table is partial and in-frame only. The table includes more than 95,000 clones, over 80% detected once. The sample in question was peripheral blood, obtained on day 0 of AZD1222 vaccination. Every receptor here comes from an adult in good health.

V gene TRBV6-5 combines with J gene TRBJ1-2, with TRBD1 identical over 7 bases. V lost 5 bases and J lost 8; bases outside the gene matches: 8. The CDR3 totals 13 residues. Germline lookup yields CDR1 MNHEY and CDR2 SVGAGI. CDR3 sequence reads: CASSTRQGQGYTF. The CDR3 coding sequence is TGTGCCAGCAGTACCCGACAGGGTCAAGGCTACACCTTC.

The chain joins TRBV10-3 to TRBJ1-1; a possible D gene is TRBD1 (6 bases). CDR1 is ENHRY and CDR2 is SYGVKD in the germline V gene. V lost 4 bases to trimming and J lost 6 bases, with 9 bases between them. The CDR3 is 12 amino acids. The CDR3 spells CAISGGGPEAFF. DNA of the CDR3: TGTGCCATCAGTGGCGGGGGCCCTGAAGCTTTCTTT.